Presented here are 10 T cell receptor beta chains from one specimen sequenced in a study of B cell selection in AIRE deficiency. Sorting defined conventional CD4 T cells as CD4+CD127+. The data were produced by immunoSEQ multiplex PCR, yet TCRdb's version contains in-frame clones alone and is incomplete. The sample carries 20,000 to 30,000 clones, around 97% recorded once. Source material: conventional CD4+ T cells sorted from PBMCs. Every receptor here comes from a human donor with AIRE deficiency.

The DNA for the CDR3 is TGTGCCATCAGACAGGGCGAGTCACTCCTCACTGAAGCTTTCTTT. This translates into CAIRQGESLLTEAFF. J is TRBJ1-1 and V is TRBV10-3, with D possibly TRBD1 on 6 matching bases. The CDR3 runs 15 residues. Germline V gives CDR1 ENHRY, CDR2 SYGVKD. The V end was cut by 6 bases, the J end by 4 bases, with 18 bases between.

This chain links TRBV4-2 with TRBJ1-1; 8 bases line up with TRBD1. The CDR3 spans 14 residues. Germline V lookup: CDR1 LGHNA, CDR2 YNFKEQ. Germline trimming cut 5 bases from V and 4 bases from J; bases unmatched to any gene: 6. CDR3 nucleotide sequence: TGTGCCAGCAGCAAGTCAGGGGGCCTCACTGAAGCTTTCTTT. Translating gives CASSKSGGLTEAFF.

The rearrangement joins TRBV5-1 to TRBJ2-5; no clear D gene. CDR1 and CDR2 from the germline V gene are SGHRS and YFSETQ. The CDR3 is 15 amino acids. V shed 0 bases and J shed 4 bases, with 13 bases lying between them. CDR3 sequence: CASSLEGSAGETQYF. The CDR3 coding sequence is TGCGCCAGCAGCTTGGAAGGGTCGGCTGGAGAGACCCAGTACTTC. The full variable domain, completed using reference TRBV5-1 and TRBJ2-5, is KAGVTQTPRYLIKTRGQQVTLSCSPISGHRSVSWYQQTPGQGLQFLFEYFSETQRNKGNFPGRFSGRQFSNSRSEMNVSTLELGDSALYLCASSLEGSAGETQYFGPGTRLLVL.

V gene TRBV6-6 combines with J gene TRBJ2-5; D unclear. The CDR3 runs to 11 residues. The germline V gene has CDR1 MNHNY and CDR2 SVGAGI (reference sequence). The V gene lost 0 bases and the J gene lost 9 bases, with 5 bases spanning the gap. The DNA of the CDR3 is TGTGCCAGCAGTTACTCGGAAGCCCAGTACTTC. It codes for CASSYSEAQYF.

The rearrangement links TRBV7-3 to TRBJ2-3; 7 positions match TRBD2. The CDR3 has 17 residues. V trimming: 1 base; J trimming: 5 bases; junction bases outside the gene matches: 12. Germline V gene lookup returns CDR1 SGHTA and CDR2 FQGTGA. This CDR3 is CASSLIGGSSVGDTQYF. DNA for the CDR3: TGTGCCAGCAGCTTAATTGGCGGGAGCTCTGTGGGAGATACGCAGTATTTT.

This chain connects TRBV4-2 to TRBJ2-7; D gene unclear. The CDR3 extends over 15 amino acids. CDR1 LGHNA and CDR2 YNFKEQ come from the germline V gene. Trimming pared 0 bases from V and 5 bases from J, leaving 14 bases between. In nucleotides, the CDR3 is TGTGCCAGCAGCCAAGATCACCCCTCCCGGGACGAGCAGTACTTC. This translates into CASSQDHPSRDEQYF.

This clone was counted once. The V and J genes are TRBV19 and TRBJ1-5, with no clear D. V was cut by 9 bases and J by 9 bases, with 18 bases left in between. This CDR3 has 13 residues. The V gene's germline CDR1 is LNHDA and CDR2 SQIVND (reference sequence). The chain's CDR3 is CASQDPAKRPQHF. The CDR3 DNA reads TGTGCCAGCCAGGATCCAGCAAAACGGCCCCAGCATTTT. The full variable domain, its missing parts supplied by reference TRBV19 and TRBJ1-5, is DGGITQSPKYLFRKEGQNVTLSCEQNLNHDAMYWYRQDPGQGLRLIYYSQIVNDFQKGDIAEGYSVSREKKESFPLTVTSAQKNPTAFYLCASQDPAKRPQHFGDGTRLSIL.

The V gene is TRBV7-8, the J gene TRBJ1-3, with 7 positions matching TRBD1. The CDR3 length is 15 residues. V trimming: 4 bases; J trimming: 0 bases; junction bases outside the gene matches: 3. In germline, CDR1 is SGHVS, CDR2 FQNEAQ. CDR3 residues: CASSSTGDSGNTIYF. CDR3 nucleotide sequence: TGTGCCAGCAGCTCTACAGGGGACTCTGGAAACACCATATATTTT.

The chain links TRBV4-1 to TRBJ1-6; D is perhaps TRBD1 (6 bases). Germline V gives CDR1 MGHRA, CDR2 YSYEKL. The CDR3 consists of 16 residues. V was cut by 4 bases and J by 10 bases, with 20 bases left in between. CDR3 in DNA: TGCGCCAGCAGCCGCATCCGAGGGGGAGGGGCCTCACCCCTCCACTTT. Its protein product is CASSRIRGGGASPLHF.

The rearrangement uses TRBV5-5 and TRBJ2-7, with TRBD2 identical over 8 bases. The CDR3 has 15 residues. J was trimmed by 1 base and V by 0 bases; bases with no gene match: 3. Per the germline V gene, CDR1 is SGHKS and CDR2 is YYEKEE (reference sequence). The CDR3 coding sequence is TGTGCCAGCAGCTTGGAGTCTAGCGGGTCCTACGAGCAGTACTTC. Residues: CASSLESSGSYEQYF.